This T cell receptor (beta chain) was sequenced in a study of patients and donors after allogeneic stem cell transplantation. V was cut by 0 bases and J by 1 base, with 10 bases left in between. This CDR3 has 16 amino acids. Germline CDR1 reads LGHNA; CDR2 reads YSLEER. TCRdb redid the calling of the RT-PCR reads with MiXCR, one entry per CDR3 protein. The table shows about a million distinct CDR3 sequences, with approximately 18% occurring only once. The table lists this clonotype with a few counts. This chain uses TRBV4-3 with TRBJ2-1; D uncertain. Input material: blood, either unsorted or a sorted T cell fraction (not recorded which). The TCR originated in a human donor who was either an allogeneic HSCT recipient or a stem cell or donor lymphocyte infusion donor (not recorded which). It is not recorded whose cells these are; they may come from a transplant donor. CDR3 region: CASSQDGPLSYNEQFF. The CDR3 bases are TGCGCCAGCAGCCAAGATGGGCCGTTGTCCTACAATGAGCAGTTCTTC.